One sample yielded the 11 T cell receptor beta chains listed below, sequenced in a study of T-cell reconstitution after alpha-beta-depleted transplantation in children. Unique molecular identifiers tagged the TCRbeta library. TCRdb analysed the PCR reads with MiXCR anew, one entry per CDR3 protein. The table lists 90,000 to 100,000 distinct CDR3 sequences, about 25% of them singletons. The sequenced sample was PBMCs, obtained before TCRalphabeta/CD19-depleted stem cell transplant. All receptors derive from a boy aged 2 to 10 with acute lymphoblastic leukemia, due to receive a stem cell transplant.

This clonotype was counted only a few times. DNA of the CDR3: TGTGCCAGCAGTGTATTAAGGGTGGTGACTAGCGGGAACTACAATGAGCAGTTCTTC. Amino acid sequence: CASSVLRVVTSGNYNEQFF. The chain is built from TRBV25-1 and TRBJ2-1; 11 bases are shared with TRBD2. Per the germline V gene, CDR1 is MGHDK and CDR2 is SYGVNS. The J segment lost 3 bases and the V segment lost 4 bases, leaving 14 bases of the junction unmatched. This CDR3 has 19 residues.

The chain uses TRBV7-3 and TRBJ2-1; TRBD2 matches 11 bases. The ends lost 5 bases at V and 7 bases at J; junction bases unmatched: 22. This CDR3 region has 20 residues. Germline V gives CDR1 SGHTA, CDR2 FQGTGA. The CDR3 DNA reads as TGTGCCAGCAGCAAAGGGCCGGGACTAGCGGAGGGGCCAATGCAGAATGAGCAGTTCTTC. Protein sequence: CASSKGPGLAEGPMQNEQFF.

V gene TRBV4-2 combines with J gene TRBJ2-3; D call uncertain. Germline CDR1 is LGHNA and CDR2 is YNFKEQ. The germline V and J ends were trimmed by 0 bases and 0 bases, with 10 bases remaining between them. This CDR3 is 16 amino acids long. In DNA, the CDR3 is TGTGCCAGCAGCCAAGATGAGGCTAGTAGCACAGATACGCAGTATTTT. Translated, it gives CASSQDEASSTDTQYF.

Only a few counts were recorded for this clonotype. This chain uses TRBV9 with TRBJ2-1; D is unclear. Germline CDR1 is SGDLS and CDR2 is YYNGEE. V dropped 4 bases and J dropped 5 bases, with 16 bases sitting between them. This CDR3 comprises 15 residues. The CDR3 DNA reads TGTGCCAGCAGCCCATCTCCCATACATCACAATGAGCAGTTCTTC. Translating gives CASSPSPIHHNEQFF.

The genes are TRBV5-1 and TRBJ1-2; maybe TRBD1 (5 bases). Germline loops: CDR1 SGHRS, CDR2 YFSETQ. The CDR3 has 14 amino acids. V lost 1 base to trimming and J lost 4 bases, with 11 bases between them. The CDR3 DNA reads TGCGCCAGCAGCTTGCGGGGCGCGAGCTATGGCTACACCTTC. As protein: CASSLRGASYGYTF.

V and J are TRBV28 and TRBJ2-1; 10 bases are shared with TRBD2. The germline V gene encodes CDR1 MDHEN and CDR2 SYDVKM. The CDR3 has 14 amino acids. Losses at the gene ends were 4 bases for V and 7 bases for J; bases not matched to a gene: 4. The CDR3 protein is CASSSPGLANEQFF. CDR3 bases: TGTGCCAGCAGTTCACCGGGACTAGCGAATGAGCAGTTCTTC.

The chain joins TRBV20-1 to TRBJ2-5; D call uncertain. Germline V lookup: CDR1 DFQATT, CDR2 SNEGSKA (reference sequence). The CDR3 contains 14 residues. V was trimmed by 1 base and J by 7 bases, leaving 16 bases between them. The CDR3 bases are TGCAGTGCTAGAGCTCTACGGCCAATGGGGACCCAGTACTTC. Its protein is CSARALRPMGTQYF.

V is TRBV28 and J is TRBJ2-5; maybe TRBD2 (5 bases). CDR1 MDHEN and CDR2 SYDVKM come from the germline V gene. This CDR3 contains 13 residues. The V gene lost 7 bases and the J gene lost 4 bases, with 13 bases spanning the gap. Written as DNA, the CDR3 is TGTGCCAGCACCGCGGGTCTGGGAGAGACCCAGTACTTC. Amino acids: CASTAGLGETQYF.

This clonotype showed up just a few times. This chain uses TRBV7-9 with TRBJ2-1; 12 positions agree with TRBD1. Germline CDR1 is SEHNR and CDR2 is FQNEAQ (reference sequence). The V and J ends lost 5 bases and 7 bases, in that order; junction bases with no gene match: 12. The CDR3 has 17 amino acids. CDR3 in DNA: TGTGCCAGCAGCCCCGCCCGGGACAGGGGGCTTCGGAATGAGCAGTTCTTC. This sequence encodes CASSPARDRGLRNEQFF.

The rearrangement links TRBV27 to TRBJ1-1, with 7 bases fitting TRBD1. The V gene end was trimmed by 0 bases and the J gene end by 8 bases; junction bases not matched to a gene: 3. Germline-derived CDR1 and CDR2 are MNHEY and SMNVEV (reference sequence). This CDR3 spans 13 amino acids. The CDR3: CASSLSGGSEAFF. CDR3 coding DNA: TGTGCCAGCAGTTTATCAGGGGGCTCAGAAGCTTTCTTT.

The chain is built from TRBV7-9 and TRBJ2-7; D perhaps matches TRBD1 (6 bases). This CDR3 comprises 15 residues. Per germline, CDR1 SEHNR and CDR2 FQNEAQ (reference sequence). The V and J ends lost 2 bases and 7 bases respectively, with 18 bases between them. DNA for the CDR3: TGTGCCAGCAGCTTAAGCTCTCAGGGGAAAAAGGAGCAGTACTTC. Its protein is CASSLSSQGKKEQYF.